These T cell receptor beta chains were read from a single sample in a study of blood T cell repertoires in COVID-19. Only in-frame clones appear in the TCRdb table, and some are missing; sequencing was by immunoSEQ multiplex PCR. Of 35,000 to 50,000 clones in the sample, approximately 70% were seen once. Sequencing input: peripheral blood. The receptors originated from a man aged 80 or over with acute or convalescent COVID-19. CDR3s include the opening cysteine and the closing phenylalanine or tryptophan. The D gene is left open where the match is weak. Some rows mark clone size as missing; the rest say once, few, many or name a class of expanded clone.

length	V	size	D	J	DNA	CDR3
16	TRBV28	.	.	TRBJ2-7	TGTGCCAGCAGTTTAGCCCGGGAGTGGCAGGCCTACGAGCAGTACTTC	CASSLAREWQAYEQYF
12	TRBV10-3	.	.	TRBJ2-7	TGTGCCATCAGTGGGGGCAGCTACGAGCAGTACTTC	CAISGGSYEQYF
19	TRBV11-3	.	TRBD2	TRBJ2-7	TGTGCCAGCAGCTTATTGGTGACACTAGCGGGAGGGCCCTCGTCCGAGCAGTACTTC	CASSLLVTLAGGPSSEQYF
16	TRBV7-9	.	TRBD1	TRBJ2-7	TGTGCCAGCAGCCCAGGTCGGGGGACAGGGTCGTACGAGCAGTACTTC	CASSPGRGTGSYEQYF
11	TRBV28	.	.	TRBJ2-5	TGTGCCAGCAGTTCGTCAGAGACCCAGTACTTC	CASSSSETQYF
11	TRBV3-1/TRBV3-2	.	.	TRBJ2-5	TGTGCCAGCAGCCGCGGAGGGGACCAGTACTTC	CASSRGGDQYF
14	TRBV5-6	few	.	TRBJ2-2	TGTGCCAGCAGGCGTACAGGGAACACCGGGGAGCTGTTTTTT	CASRRTGNTGELFF
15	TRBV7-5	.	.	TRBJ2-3	TGTGCCAGAAGCTTAACGGGAGTAGATGAGGATACGCAGTATTTT	CARSLTGVDEDTQYF
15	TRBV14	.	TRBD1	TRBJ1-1	TGTGCCAGCAGCCGACAGGGCCTCATGAACACTGAAGCTTTCTTT	CASSRQGLMNTEAFF
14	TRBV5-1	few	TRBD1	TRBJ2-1	TGCGCCAGCAGCTTGGCGCCGACAGGGGCTGAGCAGTTCTTC	CASSLAPTGAEQFF
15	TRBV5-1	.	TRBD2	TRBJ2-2	TGCGCCAGCAGTGGGACTAGCGGGAGAAGTGGGGAGCTGTTTTTT	CASSGTSGRSGELFF
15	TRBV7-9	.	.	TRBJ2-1	TGTGCCAGCAGCTTAGTTGGTCGACAGTACAATGAGCAGTTCTTC	CASSLVGRQYNEQFF
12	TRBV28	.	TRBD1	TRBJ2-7	TGTGCCAGCAGTACCGGACAGGGTCAACAGTACTTC	CASSTGQGQQYF
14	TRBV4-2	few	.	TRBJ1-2	TGTGCCAGCAGCCAAGAAGCCGGGTTCTATGGCTACACCTTC	CASSQEAGFYGYTF
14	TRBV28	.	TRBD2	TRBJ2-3	TGTGCCAGTCGGGCAGCGGGGGGGGCAGATACGCAGTATTTT	CASRAAGGADTQYF
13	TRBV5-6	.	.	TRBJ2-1	.	CASRVGVGTREFF
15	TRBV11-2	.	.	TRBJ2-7	TGTGCCAGCAGCTTAGCGGGAGTGAGGGGCTACGAGCAGTACTTC	CASSLAGVRGYEQYF